A selection of T cell receptor beta chains follows, all from one sample in a study of TIL therapy for anti-PD-1-resistant metastatic lung cancer. Method: immunoSEQ multiplex PCR; TCRdb's copy keeps in-frame clones and lacks some. Counted here are 50,000 or so clones, less than 75% occurring once; the ten biggest clones make up less than 6.5%. Material: tumor tissue, obtained at baseline. The origin of the receptors is a person aged 25 to 85 with non-small cell lung cancer. CDR3s include the opening cysteine and the closing phenylalanine or tryptophan.

v_gene: TRBV5-4
j_gene: TRBJ1-2
CDR3aa: CASSMGQGMGYGYTF

v_gene: TRBV7-8
j_gene: TRBJ2-1
CDR3aa: CASSLRGRQGVNEQFF

v_gene: TRBV6-5
j_gene: TRBJ1-5
CDR3aa: CASSLVPHQPQHF

v_gene: TRBV25-1
j_gene: TRBJ1-1
CDR3aa: CASSTWGGTGLMNTEAFF

v_gene: TRBV5-6
j_gene: TRBJ1-5
CDR3aa: CASSLDGNQPQHF

v_gene: TRBV5-1
j_gene: TRBJ2-3
CDR3aa: CASSSDPRGTDTQYF

v_gene: TRBV7-2
j_gene: TRBJ2-5
CDR3aa: CASSLDVETQYF

v_gene: TRBV27
j_gene: TRBJ1-5
CDR3aa: CASSPLRTSGQPQHF

v_gene: TRBV10-2
j_gene: TRBJ1-1
CDR3aa: CASRIQGPSNTEAFF

v_gene: TRBV9
j_gene: TRBJ2-3
CDR3aa: CASSVGGFPSLWDTQYF

v_gene: TRBV9
j_gene: TRBJ2-7
CDR3aa: CASSVGGRDEQYF

v_gene: TRBV7-2
j_gene: TRBJ1-3
CDR3aa: CASSLTAVNPGNTIYF

v_gene: TRBV5-6
j_gene: TRBJ1-1
CDR3aa: CASSLTSNTEAFF

v_gene: TRBV28
j_gene: TRBJ1-6
CDR3aa: CASSFSRGLYNSPLHF

v_gene: TRBV6-1
j_gene: TRBJ2-7
CDR3aa: CASSDRFGEQYF

v_gene: TRBV28
j_gene: TRBJ1-4
CDR3aa: CASSPGAVEKLFF

v_gene: TRBV7-2
j_gene: TRBJ1-2
CDR3aa: CASSLRTGISHTF

v_gene: TRBV4-1
j_gene: TRBJ2-1
CDR3aa: CASSLREGPSRLAGGYNEQFF

v_gene: TRBV5-7
j_gene: TRBJ2-5
CDR3aa: CASSLGGFETQYF

v_gene: TRBV20-1
j_gene: TRBJ2-3
CDR3aa: CSARGWDTQYF

v_gene: TRBV9
j_gene: TRBJ1-2
CDR3aa: CASSVAATYDANYGYTF

v_gene: TRBV6-6
j_gene: TRBJ1-6
CDR3aa: CASSTLGGMNSPLHF

v_gene: TRBV29-1
j_gene: TRBJ1-4
CDR3aa: CSVPQGEKLFF